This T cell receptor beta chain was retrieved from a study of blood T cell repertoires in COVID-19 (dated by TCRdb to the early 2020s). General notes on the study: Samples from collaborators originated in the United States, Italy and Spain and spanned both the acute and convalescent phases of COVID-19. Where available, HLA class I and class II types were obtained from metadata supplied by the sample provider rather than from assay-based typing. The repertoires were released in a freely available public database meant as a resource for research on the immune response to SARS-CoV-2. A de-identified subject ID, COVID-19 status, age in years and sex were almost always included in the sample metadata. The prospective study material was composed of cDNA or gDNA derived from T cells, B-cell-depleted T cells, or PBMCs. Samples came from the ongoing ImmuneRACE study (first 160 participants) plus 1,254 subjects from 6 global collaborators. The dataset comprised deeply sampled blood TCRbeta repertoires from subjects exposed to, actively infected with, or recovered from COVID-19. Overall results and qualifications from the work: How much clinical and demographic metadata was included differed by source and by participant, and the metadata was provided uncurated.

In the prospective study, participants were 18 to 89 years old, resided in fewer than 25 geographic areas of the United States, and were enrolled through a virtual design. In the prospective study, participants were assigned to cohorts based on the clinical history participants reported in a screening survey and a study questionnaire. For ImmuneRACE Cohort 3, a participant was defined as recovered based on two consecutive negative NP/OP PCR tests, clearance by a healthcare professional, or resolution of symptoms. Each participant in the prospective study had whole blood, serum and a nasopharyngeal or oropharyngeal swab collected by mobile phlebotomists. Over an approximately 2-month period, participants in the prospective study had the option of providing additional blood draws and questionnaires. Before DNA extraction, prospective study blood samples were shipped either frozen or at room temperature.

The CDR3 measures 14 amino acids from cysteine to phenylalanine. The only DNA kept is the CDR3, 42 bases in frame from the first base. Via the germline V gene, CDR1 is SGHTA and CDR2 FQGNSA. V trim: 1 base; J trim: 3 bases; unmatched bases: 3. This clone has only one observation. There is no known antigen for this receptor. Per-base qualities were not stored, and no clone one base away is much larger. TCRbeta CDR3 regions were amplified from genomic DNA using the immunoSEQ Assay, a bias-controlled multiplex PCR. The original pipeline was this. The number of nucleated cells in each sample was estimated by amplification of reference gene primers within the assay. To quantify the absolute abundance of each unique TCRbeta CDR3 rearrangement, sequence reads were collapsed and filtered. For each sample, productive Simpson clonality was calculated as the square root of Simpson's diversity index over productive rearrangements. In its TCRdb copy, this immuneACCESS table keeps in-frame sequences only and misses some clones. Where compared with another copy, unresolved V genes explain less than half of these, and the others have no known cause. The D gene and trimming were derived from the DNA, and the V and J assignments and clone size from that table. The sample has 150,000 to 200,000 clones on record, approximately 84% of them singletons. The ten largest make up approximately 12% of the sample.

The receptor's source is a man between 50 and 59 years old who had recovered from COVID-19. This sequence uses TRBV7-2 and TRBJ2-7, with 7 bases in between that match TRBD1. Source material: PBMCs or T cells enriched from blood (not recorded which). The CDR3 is CASSLGQGNYEQYF. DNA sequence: TGTGCCAGCAGCTTAGGACAGGGAAACTACGAGCAGTACTTC.